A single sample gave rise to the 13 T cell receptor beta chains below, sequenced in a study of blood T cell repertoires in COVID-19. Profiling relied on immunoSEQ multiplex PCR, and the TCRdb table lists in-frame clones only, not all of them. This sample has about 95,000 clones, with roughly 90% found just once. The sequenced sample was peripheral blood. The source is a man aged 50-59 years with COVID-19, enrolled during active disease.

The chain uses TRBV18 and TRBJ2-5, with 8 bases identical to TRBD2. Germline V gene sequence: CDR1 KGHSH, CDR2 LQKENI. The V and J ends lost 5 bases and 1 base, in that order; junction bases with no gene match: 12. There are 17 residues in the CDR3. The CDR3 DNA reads TGTGCCAGCTCAGACTTCGGGGGGGCGATGGCCCAAGAGACCCAGTACTTC. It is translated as CASSDFGGAMAQETQYF.

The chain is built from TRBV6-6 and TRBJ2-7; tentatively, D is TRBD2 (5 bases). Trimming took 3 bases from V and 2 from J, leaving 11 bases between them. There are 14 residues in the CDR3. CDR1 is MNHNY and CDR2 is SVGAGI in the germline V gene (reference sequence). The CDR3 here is CASSYTGNTYEQYF. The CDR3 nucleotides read TGTGCCAGCAGTTATACCGGGAACACCTACGAGCAGTACTTC.

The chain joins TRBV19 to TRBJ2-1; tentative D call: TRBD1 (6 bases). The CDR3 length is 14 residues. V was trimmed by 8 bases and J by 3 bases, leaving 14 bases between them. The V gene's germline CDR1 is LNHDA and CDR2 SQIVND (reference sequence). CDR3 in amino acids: CASASTGFYNEQFF. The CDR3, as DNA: TGTGCCAGTGCCTCAACAGGGTTCTACAATGAGCAGTTCTTC.

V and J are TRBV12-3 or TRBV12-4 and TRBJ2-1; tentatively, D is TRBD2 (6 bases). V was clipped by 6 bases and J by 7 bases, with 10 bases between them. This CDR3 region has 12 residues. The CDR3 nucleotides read TGTGCCAGCAGAACGGGACTTAATGAGCAGTTCTTC. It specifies CASRTGLNEQFF.

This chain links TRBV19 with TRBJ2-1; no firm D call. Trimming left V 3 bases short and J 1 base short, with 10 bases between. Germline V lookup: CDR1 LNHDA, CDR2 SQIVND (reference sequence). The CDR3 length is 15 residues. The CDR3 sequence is CASSIGGMSYNEQFF. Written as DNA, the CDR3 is TGTGCCAGTAGTATTGGCGGAATGTCCTACAATGAGCAGTTCTTC.

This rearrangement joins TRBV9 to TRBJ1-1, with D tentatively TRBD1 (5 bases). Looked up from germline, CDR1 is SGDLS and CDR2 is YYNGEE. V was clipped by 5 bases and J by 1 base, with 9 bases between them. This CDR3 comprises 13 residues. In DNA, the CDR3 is TGTGCCAGCAGGGGAACAGGGAACACTGAAGCTTTCTTT. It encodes CASRGTGNTEAFF.

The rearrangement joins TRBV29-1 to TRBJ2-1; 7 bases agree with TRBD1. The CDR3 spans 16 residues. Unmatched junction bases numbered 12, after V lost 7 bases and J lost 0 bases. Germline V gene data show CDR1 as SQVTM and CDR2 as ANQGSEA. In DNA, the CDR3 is TGCAGCGCTGCCACCGGGACAGCGAGCTCCTACAATGAGCAGTTCTTC. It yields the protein CSAATGTASSYNEQFF.

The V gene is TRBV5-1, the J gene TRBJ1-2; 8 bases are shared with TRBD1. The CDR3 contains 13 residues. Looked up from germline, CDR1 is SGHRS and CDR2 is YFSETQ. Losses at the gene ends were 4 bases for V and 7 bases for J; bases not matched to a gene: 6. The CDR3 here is CASSLDRGSGYTF. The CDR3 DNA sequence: TGCGCCAGCAGCCTCGACAGGGGATCTGGCTACACCTTC.

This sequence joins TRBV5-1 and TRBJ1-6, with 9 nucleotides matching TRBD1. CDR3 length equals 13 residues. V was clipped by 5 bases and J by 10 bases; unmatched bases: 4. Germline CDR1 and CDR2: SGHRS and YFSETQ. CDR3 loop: CASSWDRDSPLHF. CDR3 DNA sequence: TGCGCCAGCAGTTGGGACAGGGACTCACCCCTCCACTTT.

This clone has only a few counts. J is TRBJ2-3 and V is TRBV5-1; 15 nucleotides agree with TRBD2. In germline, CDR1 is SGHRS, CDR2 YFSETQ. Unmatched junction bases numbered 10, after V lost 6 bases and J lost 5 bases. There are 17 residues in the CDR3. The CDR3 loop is CASTPRTSGGAGDTQYF. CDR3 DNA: TGCGCCAGCACCCCTAGGACTAGCGGGGGGGCGGGAGATACGCAGTATTTT. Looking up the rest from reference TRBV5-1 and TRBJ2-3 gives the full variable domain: KAGVTQTPRYLIKTRGQQVTLSCSPISGHRSVSWYQQTPGQGLQFLFEYFSETQRNKGNFPGRFSGRQFSNSRSEMNVSTLELGDSALYLCASTPRTSGGAGDTQYFGPGTRLTVL.

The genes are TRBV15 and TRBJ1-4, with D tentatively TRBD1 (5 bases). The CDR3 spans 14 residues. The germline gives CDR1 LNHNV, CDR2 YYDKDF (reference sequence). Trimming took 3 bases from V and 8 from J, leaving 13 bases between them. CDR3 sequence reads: CATSRVREGEKLFF. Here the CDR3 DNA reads TGTGCCACCAGCAGGGTGAGGGAGGGGGAAAAACTGTTTTTT.

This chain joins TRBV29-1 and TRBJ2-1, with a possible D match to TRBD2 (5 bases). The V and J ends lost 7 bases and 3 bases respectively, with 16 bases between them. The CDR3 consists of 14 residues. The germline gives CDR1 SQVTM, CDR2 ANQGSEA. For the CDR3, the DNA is TGCAGCGCTGTGGGGAGACCGGGCTACAATGAGCAGTTCTTC. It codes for CSAVGRPGYNEQFF.

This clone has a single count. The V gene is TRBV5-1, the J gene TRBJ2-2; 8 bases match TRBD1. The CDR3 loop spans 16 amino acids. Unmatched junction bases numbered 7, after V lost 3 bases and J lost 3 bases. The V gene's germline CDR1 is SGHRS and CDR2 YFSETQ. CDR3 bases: TGCGCCAGCAGCTCCGGACAGGGCCTAGACACCGGGGAGCTGTTTTTT. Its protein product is CASSSGQGLDTGELFF.